Listed below are T cell receptor beta chains from one sample, sequenced in a study of patients and donors after allogeneic stem cell transplantation. In TCRdb, the RT-PCR reads were re-called with MiXCR into one record per CDR3 protein. The sample lists about 960,000 distinct CDR3 sequences, roughly 17% occurring once. Sequenced sample: blood, either unsorted or a sorted T cell fraction (not recorded which). These receptors all stem from a human donor who was either an allogeneic HSCT recipient or a stem cell or donor lymphocyte infusion donor (not recorded which). It is not recorded whose cells these are; they may come from a transplant donor. Each CDR3 is given with its conserved first and last residue. A D gene is named only where the DNA matches it firmly. Only part of the rows carry a size: once, few, many, or a class if the clone is expanded.

D: NA
V: TRBV5-4
J: TRBJ2-7
size: few
CDR3: CASSLFLVMDGYEQYF
DNA: TGTGCCAGCAGCTTGTTCCTGGTCATGGATGGGTACGAGCAGTACTTC

D: NA
V: TRBV6-2/TRBV6-3
J: TRBJ2-7
size: NA
CDR3: CASSYGGGRGSYEQYF
DNA: TGTGCCAGCAGTTACGGGGGAGGCAGGGGATCCTACGAGCAGTACTTC

D: NA
V: TRBV6-5
J: TRBJ2-1
size: many
CDR3: CARFGQNNEQFF
DNA: TGTGCCAGGTTCGGACAGAACAATGAGCAGTTCTTC

D: NA
V: TRBV20-1
J: TRBJ2-3
size: many
CDR3: CSAEGIGADTQYF
DNA: TGCAGTGCAGAGGGGATTGGGGCAGATACGCAGTATTTT

D: NA
V: TRBV3-1
J: TRBJ1-6
size: many
CDR3: CASSQVFISHSPLHF
DNA: TGTGCCAGCAGCCAAGTTTTCATCTCCCATTCACCCCTCCACTTT

D: NA
V: TRBV6-1
J: TRBJ1-1
size: NA
CDR3: CASSPTSVRALRAEAFF
DNA: TGTGCCAGCAGTCCTACCTCAGTCCGGGCCTTGAGGGCTGAAGCTTTCTTT

D: NA
V: TRBV10-3
J: TRBJ2-3
size: few
CDR3: CAISLTGDGTDTQYF
DNA: TGTGCCATCAGCTTGACAGGAGATGGAACAGATACGCAGTATTTT

D: TRBD2
V: TRBV12-3/TRBV12-4
J: TRBJ2-3
size: NA
CDR3: CASSLGLGSISTDTQYF
DNA: TGTGCCAGCAGTTTGGGACTAGGATCGATTAGCACAGATACGCAGTATTTT

D: NA
V: TRBV5-5
J: TRBJ2-1
size: few
CDR3: CASSPGSHNEQFF
DNA: TGTGCCAGCAGCCCGGGATCCCACAATGAGCAGTTCTTC

D: NA
V: TRBV7-9
J: TRBJ2-7
size: few
CDR3: CASSPFDRGPYEQYF
DNA: TGTGCCAGCAGCCCATTCGACAGAGGGCCCTACGAGCAGTACTTC

D: NA
V: TRBV28
J: TRBJ2-2
size: few
CDR3: CASRGRFGELFF
DNA: TGTGCCAGCCGAGGGAGGTTCGGGGAGCTGTTTTTT

D: NA
V: TRBV7-8
J: TRBJ2-3
size: NA
CDR3: CASSLSGARGADTQYF
DNA: TGTGCCAGCAGCTTATCGGGCGCCAGGGGCGCGGATACGCAGTATTTT

D: NA
V: TRBV20-1
J: TRBJ2-7
size: NA
CDR3: CSARDPRGGRNEQYF
DNA: TGCAGTGCTAGAGATCCCCGTGGGGGGAGGAACGAGCAGTACTTC

D: NA
V: TRBV5-1
J: TRBJ1-1
size: many
CDR3: CASSLRPGQLNTEAFF
DNA: TGCGCCAGCAGCCTTAGACCGGGACAACTGAACACTGAAGCTTTCTTT

D: TRBD2
V: TRBV3-1
J: TRBJ2-3
size: NA
CDR3: CASSQGGRGTNTQYF
DNA: TGTGCCAGCAGCCAAGGGGGACGGGGGACTAATACGCAGTATTTT

D: NA
V: TRBV20-1
J: TRBJ2-1
size: NA
CDR3: CSAIDGLAEPINNEQFF
DNA: TGCAGTGCTATAGATGGTTTAGCGGAGCCTATTAACAATGAGCAGTTCTTC

D: TRBD2
V: TRBV4-3
J: TRBJ2-2
size: NA
CDR3: CASSPFLGGGRTGELFF
DNA: TGCGCCAGCAGCCCCTTTCTTGGCGGGGGGCGGACCGGGGAGCTGTTTTTT

D: TRBD2
V: TRBV4-2
J: TRBJ2-5
size: many
CDR3: CASSQAGLVETQYF
DNA: TGTGCCAGCAGCCAGGCGGGACTAGTGGAGACCCAGTACTTC

D: NA
V: TRBV9
J: TRBJ1-4
size: NA
CDR3: CASSRWRGTNEKLFF
DNA: TGTGCCAGCAGCCGATGGAGGGGGACTAATGAAAAACTGTTTTTT

D: NA
V: TRBV20-1
J: TRBJ2-5
size: NA
CDR3: CSAPPPGRLFSETQYF
DNA: TGCAGTGCCCCTCCTCCCGGGAGATTGTTCTCGGAGACCCAGTACTTC